This TCR beta chain was sequenced during a study of blood T cell repertoires in COVID-19. V lost 0 bases and J lost 8, with 7 bases in between. CDR3 size: 13 residues. Study processing details: Quantification of nucleated cells was approximated via reference gene primer amplification. The repertoire was sequenced with immunoSEQ multiplex PCR; TCRdb's copy has only in-frame clones and lacks some. V, J and clone size are taken as reported in that table, and D and trimming were inferred from the DNA itself. This sample yields 320,000 or so clones, of which around 90% are seen a single time; 5% belongs to the top ten. Participants came from around 25 US areas, aged roughly 18 to 89 years. As concerns this clone: This same CDR3 is encoded by further DNA sequences in the sample.

This clonotype was obtained from a man aged 30 to 39 who had recovered from COVID-19. The J gene is TRBJ1-4, the V gene TRBV12-3 or TRBV12-4; D is possibly TRBD1 (5 bases). Sample: PBMCs or T cells enriched from blood (not recorded which). CDR3 DNA sequence: TGTGCCAGCAGTTTAGCGGCAGGGGAAAAACTGTTTTTT. It yields the protein CASSLAAGEKLFF.